The clone carrying this T cell receptor (beta chain) was observed a few times. Its antigen remains unidentified. What was sequenced were expressed TCRB transcripts, since all of the isolated RNA had been reverse transcribed. Assay: immunoSEQ multiplex PCR; the TCRdb copy retains only in-frame clones and omits some. The table lists about 320,000 clones, about 14% of them singletons. This sample was included in a study of beta chain features in type 1 diabetes. Study-wide findings and caveats: Comparison showed that naive, central memory and Treg TCRB repertoires appeared more similar among patients than among healthy donors. Fewer insertions but more deletions were seen at VDJ junctions in type 1 diabetes patients.

The CDR3 covers 14 residues. CDR1 SGDLS and CDR2 YYNGEE come from the germline V gene. The V end lost 1 base, the J end lost 5 bases, and 10 bases lay between the germline ends. J is TRBJ2-1 and V is TRBV9; D is uncertain. This clonotype was obtained from a man aged 25 to 40 in good health. Specimen: central memory CD4+ T cells from blood. The CDR3, as DNA: TGTGCCAGCAGCGTAATTCATGAGAACAATGAGCAGTTCTTC. Translation: CASSVIHENNEQFF.